The entry below describes one T cell receptor (beta chain). The antigen is unknown. Time point denoted: pretreatment peripheral blood. Each patient contributed between 1 and 8 total time points of blood mononuclear cells, pretreatment and during treatment. This sample was included in a study of PD-L1 blockade in urothelial cancer. Study information: Atezolizumab therapy began for patients in the mid-2010s, dosed at 1,200 mg intravenously every 3 weeks. Blood drawn 3 weeks (second dose) and 6 weeks after treatment start was analyzed. Study conclusions and caveats: In blood sampled pretreatment, TCR clonality below the median predicted better survival.

Germline CDR1 and CDR2: MRHNA and SNTAGT. V dropped 0 bases and J dropped 5; count of bases not matched to a gene: 7. This CDR3 is 15 amino acids long. Method: immunoSEQ multiplex PCR; TCRdb's copy keeps in-frame clones and lacks some. Of some 52,000 clones in the sample, approximately 81% are singletons; the top ten hold roughly 3.9%. The specimen was PBMCs, collected around atezolizumab (anti-PD-L1) treatment. This TCR was sampled from a man in his 70s with urothelial cancer. The genes are TRBV6-4 and TRBJ2-7, with 7 positions matching TRBD2. The CDR3 loop is CASSDSKRDYNEQYF. The CDR3 nucleotides are TGTGCCAGCAGTGACTCGAAGCGGGATTACAACGAGCAGTACTTC.